This T cell receptor (beta chain) was sequenced for a study of siplizumab effects on memory and regulatory T cells. Study observations and caveats: There appeared to be greater diversity in naive T cells than in memory cells, and naive T cells seemed major contributors to the alloresponse.

Approximately 98,000 TCR templates underwent assay in each sample. Here immunoSEQ multiplex PCR was the method, and the copy in TCRdb shows in-frame clones only, minus some. The repertoire holds 94,000 or so clones, with approximately 94% as singletons. This clone rates as medium-sized. Its antigen is undetermined. Trimming removed 4 bases from V and 5 bases from J; junction bases left unmatched: 7. CDR3 length: 14 residues. Germline V lookup: CDR1 MNHEY, CDR2 SMNVEV (reference sequence). This clonotype was obtained from a human donor in good health. The specimen sequenced was CD8+ T cells sorted from blood. The rearrangement links TRBV27 to TRBJ2-5, with 7 bases fitting TRBD2. CDR3 coding DNA: TGTGCCAGCAGTTATAGAGCGGGGATCGAGACCCAGTACTTC. This sequence encodes CASSYRAGIETQYF.